This T cell receptor (beta chain) is from a study of CD8 T cells in ankylosing spondylitis. Germline V gene data show CDR1 as MNHEY and CDR2 as SVGAGI. The CDR3 contains 14 residues. V shed 0 bases and J shed 4 bases, with 6 bases lying between them. With molecular barcodes, quantitative 5'-RACE was used to make the TCR beta libraries. In TCRdb, the 5' RACE reads were re-called with MiXCR into one record per CDR3 protein. Of tens of thousands of distinct CDR3 sequences in the sample, roughly 9% are singletons; the top ten hold approximately 30%. Study findings and constraints: Disease-linked clones bore a CD8+ phenotype, appearing relatively rarely in peripheral blood. Earlier authors reported some of these motif variants in reactive arthritis synovial fluid and blood. Blood of patients with ankylosing spondylitis appeared to be characterized by a TCR beta motif of several highly homologous variants.

This clonotype was recorded a few times. Its target is not known. This sequence was found in a male donor with ankylosing spondylitis. J is TRBJ2-2 and V is TRBV6-5; D unresolved. Material: blood, either unsorted or a sorted T cell fraction (not recorded which). This CDR3 is CASSYSFSTGELFF. CDR3 DNA: TGTGCCAGCAGTTACTCGTTCAGCACCGGGGAGCTGTTTTTT.